This TCR beta chain was found in a study of T cell responses to AZD1222 COVID-19 vaccine. The study's findings and limits: In a largely white British group with more females than males, clonal diversity was possibly underestimated.

This CDR3 contains 17 residues. The V end was cut by 2 bases, the J end by 0 bases, with 11 bases between. Germline CDR1 and CDR2: SGHAT and FQNNGV. This clone was detected only once. Its antigen is as yet unknown. Measured with immunoSEQ multiplex PCR; TCRdb has only the in-frame clones, and not every one. The repertoire holds 150,000 or so clones, with 85% to 95% as singletons. This clonotype was sampled from an adult in good health. This material consisted of peripheral blood, taken on day 0 of MenACWY control vaccination. This chain joins TRBV11-2 and TRBJ1-6, with a tentative D call TRBD1 (5 bases). The CDR3 protein is CASSLRSRASYNSPLHF. The CDR3 bases are TGTGCCAGCAGCTTACGTTCCAGGGCCTCCTATAATTCACCCCTCCACTTT.